This T cell receptor (beta chain) was observed in a study of monozygotic twins with inflammatory bowel disease. The CDR3 spans 17 residues. The germline gives CDR1 MGHRA, CDR2 YSYEKL. After re-calling the 5' RACE reads, TCRdb lists one entry per CDR3 protein, DNA absent. The sample spans approximately 420,000 distinct CDR3 sequences; the ten largest clones claim 2% to 3%. The specimen sequenced was blood. V usage is TRBV4-1 and J usage is TRBJ2-4; TCRdb's assignment of TRBD1 cannot be checked, as there is no DNA. The origin of this receptor is a human donor with ulcerative colitis or Crohn's disease, or a healthy co-twin of an affected twin (not recorded which). The CDR3 reads CASSQDPFRGRGNIQYF.